This T cell receptor (beta chain) was obtained from a study of shared clonotypes between healthy human individuals. Across the whole study: The cohort comprised a couple of women and a few men. Their ages spanned 18 to 49 years.

Libraries were prepared by immunoSEQ multiplex PCR; TCRdb keeps only in-frame clonotypes and omits some of them. The table shows 550,000 to 700,000 clones, with around 73% occurring only once. CDR1 and CDR2 (germline): GTSNPN, SVGIG (reference sequence). The CDR3 runs to 14 residues. The sample taken for sequencing was memory CD4+ T cells sorted from blood. The subset here: CD45RA-negative fraction. V gene TRBV30 combines with J gene TRBJ2-5, with TRBD1 as a possible D gene (6 bases). The end of the DNA aligns better with TRBJ2-7, so the J call may be wrong. The receptor was isolated from a woman between 25 and 40 years old in good health. In DNA form, the CDR3 reads TGTGCCTGGGATCCGGGACAAGGTTCCTACGAGCAGTACTTC. Amino acid sequence: CAWDPGQGSYEQYF.